The 17 T cell receptor beta chains below were found in one sample sequenced in a study of cytotoxic CD8 clonotypes in ibrutinib-treated CLL. The protocol was immunoSEQ multiplex PCR, while the TCRdb copy is restricted to in-frame clones and leaves out a portion. The table has approximately 70,000 clones, over 75% seen once. Sequences were derived from PBMCs, sampled at disease progression, from a patient treated with ibrutinib. These receptors originate from a human donor with chronic lymphocytic leukemia.

V gene TRBV19 combines with J gene TRBJ1-3; 7 bases match TRBD1. This CDR3 is built from 20 residues. The trim removed 7 bases at V and 0 bases at J, leaving 21 bases unmatched. Germline lookup yields CDR1 LNHDA and CDR2 SQIVND (reference sequence). In DNA form, the CDR3 reads TGTGCCAGTACCCCTTTTCTGACGGCGACCAGGGGGACCTCTGGAAACACCATATATTTT. This encodes CASTPFLTATRGTSGNTIYF.

CDR3 nucleotide sequence: TGTGCCAGCTCCCAATCCGAGTGGCAGCCCCAGCATTTT. The encoded protein is CASSQSEWQPQHF. The chain couples TRBV18 to TRBJ1-5; D remains ambiguous. Germline V gives CDR1 KGHSH, CDR2 LQKENI. The V and J ends lost 6 bases and 7 bases respectively, with 13 bases between them. The length of the CDR3 is 13 residues. Variable domain in full (rest from reference TRBV18 and TRBJ1-5): NAGVMQNPRHLVRRRGQEARLRCSPMKGHSHVYWYRQLPEEGLKFMVYLQKENIIDESGMPKERFSAEFPKEGPSILRIQQVVRGDSAAYFCASSQSEWQPQHFGDGTRLSIL.

This CDR3 reads CASSAVSGTGNPQFF. The CDR3 DNA sequence: TGTGCCAGCAGCGCCGTTTCCGGGACAGGGAATCCGCAGTTCTTC. The chain recombines TRBV9 with TRBJ2-1; 9 positions match TRBD1. This CDR3 region has 15 residues. Germline values: CDR1 SGDLS, CDR2 YYNGEE. Trimming cost V 3 bases and J 12 bases; bases outside gene matches: 13. The complete variable domain, with remaining parts taken from reference TRBV9 and TRBJ2-1, reads DSGVTQTPKHLITATGQRVTLRCSPRSGDLSVYWYQQSLDQGLQFLIQYYNGEERAKGNILERFSAQQFPDLHSELNLSSLELGDSALYFCASSAVSGTGNPQFFGPGTRLTVL.

This clone was seen only once. The chain's CDR3 is CASRLGLAGQTGELFF. The DNA of the CDR3 is TGTGCCAGCAGACTGGGACTAGCGGGGCAGACCGGGGAGCTGTTTTTT. V and J are TRBV6-6 and TRBJ2-2; 13 bases fit TRBD2. This CDR3 contains 16 residues. J lost 5 bases, V lost 6 bases, and 6 bases had no gene match. Per germline, CDR1 MNHNY and CDR2 SVGAGI (reference sequence).

The chain recombines TRBV25-1 with TRBJ2-7; no firm D call. The CDR3 has 11 residues. V lost 4 bases, J lost 4 bases, and 5 bases lay in between. Germline V CDR1 and CDR2: MGHDK, SYGVNS. The CDR3 loop reads CASSVLYEQYF. The CDR3 DNA is TGTGCCAGCAGTGTACTTTACGAGCAGTACTTC.

The chain is built from TRBV11-3 and TRBJ2-1; 8 bases are shared with TRBD1. CDR1 is SGHNT, CDR2 YENEEA, per germline. V dropped 5 bases and J dropped 6; count of bases not matched to a gene: 6. The CDR3 extends over 14 amino acids. CDR3 sequence reads: CASSPRTGTNEQFF. The CDR3 nucleotides are TGTGCCAGCAGCCCCCGGACAGGGACCAATGAGCAGTTCTTC.

This chain uses TRBV11-2 with TRBJ2-1, with 7 bases fitting TRBD1. Trimming took 3 bases from V and 8 from J; bases not matched to a gene: 4. Germline V CDR1 and CDR2: SGHAT, FQNNGV. This CDR3 has 13 amino acids. As DNA, the CDR3 is TGTGCCAGCAGCTTCGATCAGGGGGATGAGCAGTTCTTC. Amino acid sequence: CASSFDQGDEQFF.

The chain has TRBV5-4 and TRBJ1-3, with D tentatively TRBD1 (5 bases). Germline V lookup: CDR1 SGHNT, CDR2 YYREEE (reference sequence). V lost 0 bases and J lost 3, with 13 bases in between. This CDR3 spans 16 amino acids. CDR3 region: CASSLEGWTRGNTIYF. CDR3 DNA: TGTGCCAGCAGCTTGGAGGGGTGGACACGTGGAAACACCATATATTTT.

This clone has only a few counts. This chain joins TRBV23-1 and TRBJ1-2, with D maybe TRBD1 (5 bases). TRBV23-1 qualifies as an ORF whose function is uncertain. The CDR3 has 16 residues. V was pared by 3 bases and J by 7 bases, with 21 bases between. In DNA form, the CDR3 reads TGCGCCAGCAGTCAGGGACGACGTGTGGCATGGGTTGGCTACACCTTC. It encodes CASSQGRRVAWVGYTF.

The chain joins TRBV6-6 to TRBJ1-5, with D perhaps TRBD1 (6 bases). Germline V lookup: CDR1 MNHNY, CDR2 SVGAGI (reference sequence). The CDR3 totals 13 residues. The V gene lost 8 bases and the J gene lost 4 bases, with 12 bases spanning the gap. Written as DNA, the CDR3 is TGTGCCAGCCTCGGACAGCCAAATCAGCCCCAGCATTTT. This translates into CASLGQPNQPQHF.

The chain has TRBV6-1 and TRBJ2-1; D is ambiguous. The germline CDR1 and CDR2 sequences are MNHNS and SASEGT. V was shortened by 7 bases and J by 0 bases, with 10 bases between the two germline ends. CDR3 length: 14 residues. The CDR3 DNA reads as TGTGCCAGCATCCGTCCTAGCTCCTACAATGAGCAGTTCTTC. Its translation: CASIRPSSYNEQFF.

This chain uses TRBV5-1 with TRBJ1-1; no clear D. The CDR3 loop spans 13 amino acids. V was pared by 4 bases and J by 0 bases, with 7 bases between. The germline V gene encodes CDR1 SGHRS and CDR2 YFSETQ. The CDR3 region has the DNA TGCGCCAGCAGCCAGCGGGTGAACACTGAAGCTTTCTTT. Encoded protein: CASSQRVNTEAFF.

The chain carries TRBV5-6 and TRBJ2-7; D possibly corresponds to TRBD2 (6 bases). The CDR3 covers 12 residues. Per the germline V gene, CDR1 is SGHDT and CDR2 is YYEEEE. Deletions cut 2 bases from V and 3 bases from J, with 6 bases between. CDR3 loop: CASSFSGYEQYF. The CDR3 coding sequence is TGTGCCAGCAGCTTTAGCGGCTACGAGCAGTACTTC.

The rearrangement joins TRBV18 to TRBJ2-5, with D hard to call. The CDR3 consists of 12 residues. Germline V gene lookup returns CDR1 KGHSH and CDR2 LQKENI. Trimming removed 2 bases at V and 3 bases at J, with 4 bases between. The CDR3 bases are TGTGCCAGCTCACCATATAAAGAGACCCAGTACTTC. Its protein is CASSPYKETQYF.

This clone was seen a few times. The chain links TRBV19 to TRBJ1-3; D gene unclear. The ends were cut back, 9 bases at V and 0 bases at J, with 12 bases in the middle. CDR1 LNHDA and CDR2 SQIVND come from the germline V gene (reference sequence). The CDR3 has 14 residues. The CDR3 nucleotides read TGTGCCAGCATGACTTACCGCTCTGGAAACACCATATATTTT. This translates into CASMTYRSGNTIYF.

This clone was detected once. The V and J genes are TRBV19 and TRBJ2-1, with D uncertain. CDR1 is LNHDA and CDR2 is SQIVND in the germline V gene (reference sequence). This CDR3 is built from 12 residues. V was shortened by 5 bases and J by 4 bases, with 6 bases between the two germline ends. The CDR3 spells CASSPAYNEQFF. CDR3 coding DNA: TGTGCCAGTAGTCCCGCATACAATGAGCAGTTCTTC.

The genes are TRBV9 and TRBJ2-7; 10 bases are shared with TRBD2. Germline V gene data show CDR1 as SGDLS and CDR2 as YYNGEE. The CDR3 loop spans 14 amino acids. The J segment lost 3 bases and the V segment lost 4 bases, leaving 4 bases of the junction unmatched. Written as DNA, the CDR3 is TGTGCCAGCAGCTCTAGCGGGAGAGGCTACGAGCAGTACTTC. Translating it yields CASSSSGRGYEQYF.